This T cell receptor (beta chain) is drawn from a study of cytomegalovirus exposure and HLA in healthy donors. PCR primers comprised 60 Vbeta and 13 Jbeta primers. Libraries were prepared by immunoSEQ multiplex PCR; TCRdb keeps only in-frame clonotypes and omits some of them. The sample has some 120,000 clones, roughly 70% seen once. Donors showed nominal health when sampled, although they likely had unrecorded immune exposures. This clone was counted between two and nine times. Sequencing used PBMCs. The sequence derives from a woman aged 40 to 50 in good health and CMV-seropositive.

The CDR3 region has the DNA TGTGCCCCCCCGCTTGCTAGCGGGAGGACTTTGGCCCAAGAGACCCAGTACTTC. It is translated as CAPPLASGRTLAQETQYF. This sequence joins TRBV25-1 and TRBJ2-5, with 11 bases that match TRBD2. CDR3 length equals 18 residues. Per the germline V gene, CDR1 is MGHDK and CDR2 is SYGVNS. Trimming cost V 11 bases and J 1 base; bases outside gene matches: 18.